Listed below are T cell receptor beta chains from one sample, sequenced in a study of naive and memory T cell subsets. TCRdb reprocessed the UMI-ligation and nested PCR reads via MiXCR and lists one record per CDR3 protein. Here the sample spans 130,000 or so distinct CDR3 sequences, roughly 36% being singletons. Sequenced: central memory CD4+ T cells from blood. The receptor source for this set is a human donor in good health. Each CDR3 is given with its conserved first and last residue. A D gene is named only where the DNA matches it firmly. Part of the rows lack a size; the others show once, few, many or a class for expanded clones.

CDR3	DNA	J	D	V	size
CASRGTSGRYNEQFF	TGTGCCAGCAGAGGGACTAGCGGCCGATACAATGAGCAGTTCTTC	TRBJ2-1	TRBD2	TRBV28	NA
CSAPITDTQYF	TGCAGTGCGCCGATCACAGATACGCAGTATTTT	TRBJ2-3	NA	TRBV20-1	NA
CSVSRNPGDTQYF	TGCAGTGTCTCTAGGAACCCTGGAGATACGCAGTATTTT	TRBJ2-3	NA	TRBV20-1	medium-sized
CTTLIAGGQAETQYF	TGTACGACCCTTATAGCGGGAGGCCAGGCAGAGACCCAGTACTTC	TRBJ2-5	TRBD2	TRBV7-2	once
CASVRGVGGYTF	TGTGCCAGCGTCAGAGGGGTGGGTGGCTACACCTTC	TRBJ1-2	NA	TRBV28	NA
CASSLGLASNEQFF	TGTGCCAGCAGCCTCGGACTAGCTTCAAATGAGCAGTTCTTC	TRBJ2-1	TRBD2	TRBV3-1	NA
CASSPDAGQPQHF	TGTGCCAGTAGCCCAGATGCGGGGCAGCCCCAGCATTTT	TRBJ1-5	NA	TRBV19	NA
CSVERREQTKNIQYF	TGCAGCGTTGAACGGCGGGAGCAAACCAAAAACATTCAGTACTTC	TRBJ2-4	TRBD2	TRBV29-1	NA
CASTKGTRNEQFF	TGTGCCAGCACCAAGGGGACTCGGAATGAGCAGTTCTTC	TRBJ2-1	NA	TRBV6-2/TRBV6-3	NA
CASSPTGLERGFGTDTQYF	TGTGCCAGCTCACCAACGGGACTAGAAAGGGGTTTTGGCACAGATACGCAGTATTTT	TRBJ2-3	TRBD2	TRBV18	NA
CSASSGQGGKPQHF	TGCAGTGCCAGTTCGGGACAGGGAGGAAAGCCCCAGCATTTT	TRBJ1-5	TRBD1	TRBV20-1	few
CSARDGPYSNQPQHF	TGCAGTGCTAGAGACGGTCCCTATAGCAATCAGCCCCAGCATTTT	TRBJ1-5	NA	TRBV20-1	many
CSVVTGDGSPLHF	TGCAGCGTTGTAACAGGGGATGGTTCACCCCTCCACTTT	TRBJ1-6	TRBD1	TRBV29-1	many
CASSETPAQSGELFF	TGCGCCAGCAGCGAAACCCCTGCCCAGTCCGGGGAGCTGTTTTTT	TRBJ2-2	NA	TRBV5-1	NA